The next 9 T cell receptor beta chains were all read from a single sample in a study of molecular identifiers for immune sequencing clone quantification. TCRdb fed the PCR reads into MiXCR, producing one record per CDR3 protein. The table includes a few hundred thousand distinct CDR3 sequences, roughly 24% detected once. The specimen sequenced was naive CD8+ T cells from blood, with Jurkat cell RNA spiked in. Described subset: FACS-sorted CD8+CD4-CCR7+CD45RA+ naive T cells. The receptors here all came from a human donor in good health. Some libraries in this study had Jurkat cell RNA spiked in.

Worth noting for this clonotype: One end of the junction does not line up with germline, which may come from a read error. The gene calls are TRBV4-2 and TRBJ2-7; possible D gene TRBD1, 5 bases. The CDR3 spans 16 residues. Per germline, CDR1 LGHNA and CDR2 YNFKEQ. Written as DNA, the CDR3 is TGTGCCAGCAGCCAAGAACCGGGTCAGGGAAGCTACGAGCAGTGCTTC. This codes for CASSQEPGQGSYEQCF.

The chain is built from TRBV7-9 and TRBJ2-6, with no clear D. V was cut by 5 bases and J by 4 bases, with 9 bases left in between. Germline loops: CDR1 SEHNR, CDR2 FQNEAQ (reference sequence). CDR3 size: 14 residues. The CDR3 is CASSGRLGANVLTF. CDR3 nucleotide sequence: TGTGCCAGCAGCGGACGTCTGGGGGCCAACGTCCTGACTTTC.

This clonotype was recorded many times. V is TRBV12-3 or TRBV12-4 and J is TRBJ1-1; D gene ambiguous. Trimming stripped 7 bases from V and 2 bases from J, with 17 bases between. The CDR3 has 15 residues. The CDR3 region has the DNA TGTGCCAGCAATCCACCCGGGCCCGAAAACACTGAAGCTTTCTTT. Residues: CASNPPGPENTEAFF.

The table lists this clonotype with many counts. The rearrangement links TRBV7-2 to TRBJ1-6, with unresolved D. The CDR3 is 14 residues long. The V end was cut by 1 base, the J end by 14 bases, with 15 bases between. CDR1 is SGHTA, CDR2 FQGNSA, per germline. The CDR3, as DNA: TGTGCCAGCAGCTTAGGTCCCCTAGGTTCGGCCCTCCACTTT. This gives the protein CASSLGPLGSALHF.

Details on this clonotype: This may stem from a read error, because a much larger clone lies one nucleotide away. Because the CDR3 is missing its conserved closing phenylalanine or tryptophan, this is likely a read error. CDR3 bases: TGTGCCTGGAGTACTAGCGGGAGTACCGATACGCAGTATCTT. As protein: CAWSTSGSTDTQYL. The genes are TRBV30 and TRBJ2-3, with 11 bases matching TRBD2. Germline trimming cut 2 bases from V and 6 bases from J; bases unmatched to any gene: 4. Germline V lookup: CDR1 GTSNPN, CDR2 SVGIG (reference sequence). CDR3 length equals 14 residues.

There are many counts of this clonotype. The chain recombines TRBV7-9 with TRBJ2-7; D is unclear. Trimming pared 3 bases from V and 1 base from J, leaving 7 bases between. The CDR3 has 13 residues. Germline V gene sequence: CDR1 SEHNR, CDR2 FQNEAQ (reference sequence). The CDR3: CASSFTESYEQYF. In nucleotides, the CDR3 is TGTGCCAGCAGCTTTACCGAGTCCTACGAGCAGTACTTC.

In its sample, this clonotype was seen many times. The V call is TRBV7-9, the J call TRBJ1-4; no clear D. V dropped 5 bases and J dropped 4 bases, with 17 bases sitting between them. CDR1 and CDR2 from the germline V gene are SEHNR and FQNEAQ (reference sequence). The CDR3 consists of 16 residues. The CDR3 DNA follows: TGTGCCAGCAGCCCCCGCGGGAGAAGGGATAATGAAAAACTGTTTTTT. It specifies CASSPRGRRDNEKLFF.

About this clonotype itself: The junction does not match germline at one end; this may be a read error. The rearrangement joins TRBV6-5 to TRBJ2-1; D is undetermined. The CDR3 consists of 15 residues. Germline CDR1 reads MNHEY; CDR2 reads SVGAGI. CDR3 sequence reads: CASGYNHGPHNEQFF. As DNA, the CDR3 is TGTGCCAGCGGTTACAATCATGGCCCCCACAATGAGCAGTTCTTC.

Many counts were recorded for this clonotype. This rearrangement joins TRBV7-2 to TRBJ2-1; perhaps TRBD2 as D (5 bases). Germline-derived CDR1 and CDR2 are SGHTA and FQGNSA. V was clipped by 4 bases and J by 9 bases, with 13 bases between them. This CDR3 is 13 amino acids long. CDR3 sequence: CASSSMVGIEQFF. The DNA of the CDR3 is TGTGCCAGCAGCTCAATGGTCGGGATTGAGCAGTTCTTC.